This T cell receptor beta chain originates from a study of T cell changes during pregnancy in multiple sclerosis. The protocol was immunoSEQ multiplex PCR, while the TCRdb copy is restricted to in-frame clones and leaves out a portion. The data show 79,000 or so clones, roughly nine tenths seen once. This CDR3 spans 12 amino acids. V dropped 4 bases and J dropped 11 bases, with 14 bases sitting between them. Germline loops: CDR1 SNHLY, CDR2 FYNNEI. This clone was detected once. The chain recombines TRBV2 with TRBJ1-1; TRBD1 might be the D (5 bases). This TCR was sampled from a female donor with multiple sclerosis, enrolled in a pregnancy study. Specimen: CD4+ T cells from peripheral blood mononuclear cells, collected before pregnancy. CDR3 loop: CASSGIGVSAFF. CDR3 nucleotide sequence: TGTGCCAGCAGTGGGATAGGGGTTTCTGCTTTCTTT.